Listed here are 21 T cell receptor beta chains from one sample, sequenced in a study of identical twins. MiXCR, applied by TCRdb to the 5' RACE reads, yields one record per CDR3 protein. The table shows approximately 630,000 distinct CDR3 sequences, with roughly 7.2% occurring only once. These data were also reused for a study on yellow fever vaccine responses in identical twins.

The sample consisted of PBMCs. These receptors were taken from a young woman in good health.

This clonotype was detected ten times or more. This sequence joins TRBV2 and TRBJ2-2, with 10 bases that match TRBD1. The V and J ends lost 5 bases and 5 bases, in that order; junction bases with no gene match: 5. This CDR3 comprises 15 residues. Per the germline V gene, CDR1 is SNHLY and CDR2 is FYNNEI. The CDR3 loop reads CASSLWTGGTGELFF. CDR3 nucleotide sequence: TGTGCCAGCAGTCTTTGGACAGGGGGGACCGGGGAGCTGTTTTTT.

This sequence joins TRBV20-1 and TRBJ2-7; D unresolved. The CDR3 totals 13 residues. The germline CDR1 and CDR2 sequences are DFQATT and SNEGSKA (reference sequence). Trimming removed 2 bases at V and 0 bases at J, with 8 bases between. CDR3 nucleotides: TGCAGTGCTAGACGCACGAGCTCCTACGAGCAGTACGTC. Protein sequence: CSARRTSSYEQYV.

This chain links TRBV10-2 with TRBJ2-1; 8 nucleotides match TRBD1. The CDR3 has 15 amino acids. Looked up from germline, CDR1 is WSHSY and CDR2 is SAAADI. V gave up 7 bases and J gave up 4 bases; unmatched junction bases: 9. The CDR3 here is CASKIGQGSYNEQFF. The CDR3 coding sequence is TGCGCCAGCAAGATTGGACAGGGTAGTTACAATGAGCAGTTCTTC.

The V call is TRBV7-9, the J call TRBJ1-1; D not resolved. Germline V gene data show CDR1 as SEHNR and CDR2 as FQNEAQ (reference sequence). V was pared by 2 bases and J by 1 base, with 8 bases between. The CDR3 covers 14 residues. CDR3 sequence (DNA): TGTGCCAGCAGCTTAACAGTCCAGAACACTGAAGCTTTCTTT. Its translation is CASSLTVQNTEAFF.

This rearrangement joins TRBV20-1 to TRBJ2-5; TRBD2 agrees at 8 bases. The CDR3 has 14 amino acids. Germline loops: CDR1 DFQATT, CDR2 SNEGSKA (reference sequence). The CDR3 sequence: CSTVIAGIQETQYF. CDR3 coding DNA: TGCAGCACGGTAATAGCGGGGATACAAGAGACCCAGTACTTC.

This clonotype was observed a few times. This rearrangement joins TRBV24-1 to TRBJ2-5; the match to TRBD2 covers 10 bases. Germline lookup yields CDR1 KGHDR and CDR2 SFDVKD. There are 15 residues in the CDR3. The V gene end was trimmed by 6 bases and the J gene end by 1 base; junction bases not matched to a gene: 4. CDR3 sequence: CATSFGLAAQETQYF. The DNA of the CDR3 is TGTGCCACCAGTTTTGGACTAGCGGCCCAAGAGACCCAGTACTTC.

The gene calls are TRBV7-2 and TRBJ1-2; TRBD1 is a possible D gene (5 bases). CDR3 size: 15 residues. The ends were cut back, 0 bases at V and 2 bases at J, with 10 bases in the middle. Germline lookup yields CDR1 SGHTA and CDR2 FQGNSA. The CDR3 loop reads CASSLARGGNYGYTF. CDR3 DNA: TGTGCCAGCAGCTTAGCGCGGGGGGGGAACTATGGCTACACCTTC. Full variable domain (rest looked up from reference TRBV7-2 and TRBJ1-2): GAGVSQSPSNKVTEKGKDVELRCDPISGHTALYWYRQSLGQGLEFLIYFQGNSAPDKSGLPSDRFSAERTGGSVSTLTIQRTQQEDSAVYLCASSLARGGNYGYTFGSGTRLTVV.

This clonotype was observed a handful of times. V gene TRBV29-1 combines with J gene TRBJ1-1; tentative D call: TRBD1 (6 bases). V gave up 7 bases and J gave up 1 base, with 16 bases separating them. The V gene's germline CDR1 is SQVTM and CDR2 ANQGSEA. The CDR3 spans 14 residues. CDR3 nucleotides: TGCAGCGCCACGAAGACAGGCGCGAACACTGAAGCTTTCTTT. Protein: CSATKTGANTEAFF.

Regarding this clonotype: A read error may be the cause here, since a much bigger clone is one base away. This chain joins TRBV12-3 or TRBV12-4 and TRBJ2-3; D might be TRBD1 (5 bases). The J call may be wrong; the DNA end is better matched by TRBJ1-5. This CDR3 is built from 16 residues. The CDR3 sequence: CASSTGLAGDLGTQHF. CDR3 nucleotides: TGTGCCAGCAGCACGGGACTAGCGGGGGACCTAGGGACGCAGCATTTT.

Ten or more counts support this clonotype. The chain uses TRBV12-3 or TRBV12-4 and TRBJ2-7; TRBD2 matches 11 bases. This CDR3 is 15 amino acids long. The V gene end was trimmed by 5 bases and the J gene end by 6 bases; junction bases not matched to a gene: 9. The CDR3 DNA sequence: TGTGCCAGCAGTCTCTTAGCGGGAGGGCCGGTCGAGCAGTACTTC. Amino acid sequence: CASSLLAGGPVEQYF.

The rearrangement joins TRBV25-1 to TRBJ2-2; D perhaps matches TRBD1 (6 bases). The CDR3 is made up of 14 amino acids. V was cut by 6 bases and J by 3 bases, with 11 bases left in between. Germline CDR1 and CDR2: MGHDK and SYGVNS. The CDR3 region is CASSGTPHTGELFF. The CDR3 DNA reads TGTGCCAGCAGCGGGACACCCCACACCGGGGAGCTGTTTTTT.

In its sample, this clonotype was seen a few times. The chain employs TRBV5-1 and TRBJ2-2, with D tentatively TRBD2 (7 bases). Germline V gene lookup returns CDR1 SGHRS and CDR2 YFSETQ. The CDR3 contains 16 residues. Trimming shortened V by 3 bases and J by 4 bases, and 16 bases separated the two germline ends. CDR3: CASSWLLGGATGELFF. CDR3 nucleotide sequence: TGCGCCAGCAGCTGGCTGCTAGGGGGGGCCACCGGGGAGCTGTTTTTT.

This clonotype was found a few times. The chain has TRBV9 and TRBJ2-1; no clear D. This CDR3 region has 14 residues. CDR1 and CDR2 (germline): SGDLS, YYNGEE. The V end lost 3 bases, the J end lost 4 bases, and 11 bases lay between the germline ends. DNA for the CDR3: TGTGCCAGCAGCGCAACTGATCAATACAATGAGCAGTTCTTC. Translating gives CASSATDQYNEQFF.

This clonotype has at least ten counts. V usage is TRBV20-1 and J usage is TRBJ1-6; D gene ambiguous. The CDR3 loop spans 14 amino acids. V lost 4 bases and J 8 bases, leaving 15 bases between the germline ends. Germline loops: CDR1 DFQATT, CDR2 SNEGSKA (reference sequence). The CDR3 bases are TGCAGTGCTATATTAAGGAACGTGGATTCACCCCTCCACTTT. Its protein is CSAILRNVDSPLHF.

This clonotype came up many times. The chain links TRBV5-6 to TRBJ2-4; D is uncertain. Trimming stripped 4 bases from V and 8 bases from J, with 10 bases between. The germline V gene encodes CDR1 SGHDT and CDR2 YYEEEE. This CDR3 region has 12 residues. CDR3 bases: TGTGCCAGCAGCCTTGTTTCTGACATTCAGTACTTC. Amino acid sequence: CASSLVSDIQYF.

This clonotype has only a few counts. The V call is TRBV5-5, the J call TRBJ1-2; D not resolved. V was trimmed by 0 bases and J by 1 base, leaving 16 bases between them. The CDR3 sequence is 17 residues long. Germline CDR1 SGHKS, CDR2 YYEKEE (reference sequence). CDR3 sequence reads: CASSLGSGLLYNYGYTF. The CDR3 nucleotides are TGTGCCAGCAGCTTGGGATCAGGACTTTTGTATAACTATGGCTACACCTTC.

The table lists this clonotype with a few counts. V gene TRBV2 combines with J gene TRBJ1-1; D gene unclear. This CDR3 is 15 amino acids long. Looked up from germline, CDR1 is SNHLY and CDR2 is FYNNEI. Trimming removed 4 bases from V and 0 bases from J, with 12 bases in between. In nucleotides, the CDR3 is TGTGCCAGCAGTGTTGGGCAGAGCATGAACACTGAAGCTTTCTTT. Translated: CASSVGQSMNTEAFF.

This clonotype was observed a few times. The CDR3 is CSARTSGGAVQFF. The CDR3 nucleotides are TGCAGTGCAAGGACTAGCGGGGGGGCCGTCCAGTTCTTC. The chain combines TRBV20-1 with TRBJ2-1, with 15 positions matching TRBD2. V shed 6 bases, J shed 13 bases, and the junction held 7 bases outside the gene matches. There are 13 residues in the CDR3. CDR1 is DFQATT and CDR2 is SNEGSKA in the germline V gene (reference sequence).

This clonotype has at least ten counts. DNA for the CDR3: TGTGCCAGCAACGGTGGGTTGAGTTCACCCCTCCACTTT. Translation: CASNGGLSSPLHF. J is TRBJ1-6 and V is TRBV11-2; D is ambiguous. This CDR3 spans 13 amino acids. The V gene's germline CDR1 is SGHAT and CDR2 FQNNGV. V lost 7 bases to trimming and J lost 9 bases, with 13 bases between them.

This clonotype has only a few counts. This sequence joins TRBV19 and TRBJ2-1; unclear D gene. The CDR3 runs 15 residues. Looked up from germline, CDR1 is LNHDA and CDR2 is SQIVND (reference sequence). V was clipped by 8 bases and J by 0 bases, with 14 bases between them. The CDR3 is CASSARTSSYNEQFF. In nucleotides, the CDR3 is TGTGCCAGTTCGGCCAGAACAAGCTCCTACAATGAGCAGTTCTTC.

This clonotype has more than one count but fewer than ten. This rearrangement joins TRBV3-1 to TRBJ2-7, with 10 bases fitting TRBD2. The CDR3 spans 16 residues. J was trimmed by 2 bases and V by 3 bases; bases with no gene match: 7. The V gene's germline CDR1 is LGHDT and CDR2 YNNKEL (reference sequence). CDR3 nucleotides: TGTGCCAGCAGCCATGGAGCTAGCGGGAGTCCCTACGAGCAGTACTTC. This sequence encodes CASSHGASGSPYEQYF.